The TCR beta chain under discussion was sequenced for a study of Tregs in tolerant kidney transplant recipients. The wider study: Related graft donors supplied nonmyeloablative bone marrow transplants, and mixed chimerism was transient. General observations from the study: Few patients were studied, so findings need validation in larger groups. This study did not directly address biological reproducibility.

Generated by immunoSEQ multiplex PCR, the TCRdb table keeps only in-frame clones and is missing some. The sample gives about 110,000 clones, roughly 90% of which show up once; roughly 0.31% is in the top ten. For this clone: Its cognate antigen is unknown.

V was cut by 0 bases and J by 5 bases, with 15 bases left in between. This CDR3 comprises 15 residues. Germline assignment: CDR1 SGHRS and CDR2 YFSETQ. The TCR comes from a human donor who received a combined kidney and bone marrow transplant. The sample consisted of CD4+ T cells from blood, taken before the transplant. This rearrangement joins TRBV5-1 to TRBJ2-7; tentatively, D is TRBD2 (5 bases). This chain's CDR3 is CASSLDLGRRDEQYF. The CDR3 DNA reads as TGCGCCAGCAGCTTGGATTTAGGTAGGCGGGACGAGCAGTACTTC.